The sample holds one count of the clone carrying this T cell receptor (beta chain). Primers: 60 Vbeta forward and 13 Jbeta reverse. Here immunoSEQ multiplex PCR was the method, and the copy in TCRdb shows in-frame clones only, minus some. This sample has about 150,000 clones, with 75% to 85% found just once. This record comes from a study of cytomegalovirus exposure and HLA in healthy donors. The CDR3 is 15 amino acids. Germline-derived CDR1 and CDR2 are SGHRS and YFSETQ. V dropped 3 bases and J dropped 4; count of bases not matched to a gene: 3. The TCR comes from a man aged 25 to 40 in good health and CMV-seropositive. J is TRBJ2-1 and V is TRBV5-1, with 11 bases matching TRBD2. Sequencing used PBMCs. The CDR3 loop reads CASSWRTSGYNEQFF. In DNA form, the CDR3 reads TGCGCCAGCAGCTGGAGGACTAGCGGGTACAATGAGCAGTTCTTC. The full variable domain, in which reference TRBV5-1 and TRBJ2-1 provide the parts outside the CDR3, is KAGVTQTPRYLIKTRGQQVTLSCSPISGHRSVSWYQQTPGQGLQFLFEYFSETQRNKGNFPGRFSGRQFSNSRSEMNVSTLELGDSALYLCASSWRTSGYNEQFFGPGTRLTVL.